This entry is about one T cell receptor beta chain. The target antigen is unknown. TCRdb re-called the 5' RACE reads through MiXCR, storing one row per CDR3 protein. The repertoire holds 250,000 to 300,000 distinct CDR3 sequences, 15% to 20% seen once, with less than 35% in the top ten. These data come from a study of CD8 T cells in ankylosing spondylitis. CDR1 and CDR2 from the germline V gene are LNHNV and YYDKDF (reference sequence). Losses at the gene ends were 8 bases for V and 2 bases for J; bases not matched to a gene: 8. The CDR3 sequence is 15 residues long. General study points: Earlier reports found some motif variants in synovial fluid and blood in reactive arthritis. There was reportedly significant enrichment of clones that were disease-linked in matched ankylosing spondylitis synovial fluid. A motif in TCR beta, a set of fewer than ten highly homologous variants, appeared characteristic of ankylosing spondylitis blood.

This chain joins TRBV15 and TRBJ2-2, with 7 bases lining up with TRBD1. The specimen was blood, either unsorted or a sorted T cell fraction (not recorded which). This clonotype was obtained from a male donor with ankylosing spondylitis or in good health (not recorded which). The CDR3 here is CATLDRQGNTGELFF. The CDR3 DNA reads TGTGCCACCTTGGATCGACAGGGAAACACCGGGGAGCTGTTTTTT.